This T cell receptor (beta chain) was retrieved from a study of blood T cell repertoires in COVID-19. Across the whole study: The United States, Italy and Spain provided the acute and convalescent COVID-19 samples. T cells, B-cell-depleted T cells, or PBMCs provided the cDNA or gDNA that served as material.

Per the study methods: For nucleated cells, counts were estimated from reference gene primer amplification. TCRdb's copy holds only in-frame clones and misses some; the assay was immunoSEQ multiplex PCR. V and J calls and clone size are given by that table; D and trimming were obtained from the DNA. The sample lists 90,000 to 150,000 clones, 87% occurring once. V was pared by 2 bases and J by 1 base, with 6 bases between. From germline, CDR1 is SGHRS and CDR2 YFSETQ. The CDR3 is made up of 14 amino acids. Sequencing input: peripheral blood. The V and J genes are TRBV5-1 and TRBJ1-4; D is unclear. The sequence was collected from a woman between 45 and 65 years old with acute or convalescent COVID-19. CDR3 nucleotide sequence: TGCGCCAGCAGCTTAGGGAGAACTAATGAAAAACTGTTTTTT. This gives the protein CASSLGRTNEKLFF. Variable domain in full (rest from reference TRBV5-1 and TRBJ1-4): KAGVTQTPRYLIKTRGQQVTLSCSPISGHRSVSWYQQTPGQGLQFLFEYFSETQRNKGNFPGRFSGRQFSNSRSEMNVSTLELGDSALYLCASSLGRTNEKLFFGSGTQLSVL.